The following is a T cell receptor beta chain sequence with its context. Antigen specificity is unknown. The source of the sample is a study of cytomegalovirus exposure and HLA in healthy donors. Findings and caveats of the study: CMV antigen specificity was confirmed in vitro for a few CMV-associated chains.

CDR1 is MNHEY and CDR2 is SMNVEV in the germline V gene (reference sequence). The ends lost 7 bases at V and 4 bases at J; junction bases unmatched: 11. This CDR3 contains 19 residues. The data were produced by immunoSEQ multiplex PCR, yet TCRdb's version contains in-frame clones alone and is incomplete. Here the sample spans about 160,000 clones, more than 80% being singletons. This clonotype was sampled from a young woman in good health and CMV-seropositive. This chain connects TRBV27 to TRBJ2-6, with 15 bases aligning to TRBD2. The sequenced sample consisted of PBMCs. The DNA for the CDR3 is TGTGCCAGCACCCGAAGGACTAGCGGGGGGGCCGAAGGGGCCAACGTCCTGACTTTC. This encodes CASTRRTSGGAEGANVLTF.